A single sample is the source of the 13 T cell receptor beta chains below, sequenced in a study of human T cells and chemical hapten exposure (dated by TCRdb to the early 2020s). The protocol used for the library was RACE. The sequencing machine was a NextSeq 500. The public sequencing data were trimmed at Q25 with fastp and processed into clonotypes with MiXCR by TCRdb, which kept only in-frame beta chains. Each CDR3 protein appears once, grouped with its most common genes and DNA. The sample table holds 95,000 to 150,000 distinct CDR3 sequences, of which roughly an eighth were seen once. The ten most abundant clones make up about 0.9% of the sample. In the paper's terms, the time point label means: patch test 1, 2 weeks after DPC sensitization. The treatment or condition label, as the study defines it: therapeutic diphenylcyclopropenone sensitization with weekly scalp DPC. The source material was whole blood, sampled in connection with sensitization to the hapten diphenylcyclopropenone (DPC). Source of these receptors: a man between 18 and 29 years old with alopecia areata. Some clones in this sample may be carry-over from other donors' samples.

This clonotype has only a few counts. V and J are TRBV6-5 and TRBJ2-7; no reliable D call. CDR3 length equals 13 residues. Germline V gives CDR1 MNHEY, CDR2 SVGAGI. The V and J ends lost 0 bases and 3 bases respectively, with 6 bases between them. Here the CDR3 reads CASSYSLYYEQYF. The CDR3 DNA sequence: TGTGCCAGCAGTTACTCGCTCTACTACGAGCAGTACTTC.

This rearrangement joins TRBV19 to TRBJ2-2; D gene unclear. Trimming removed 8 bases at V and 0 bases at J, with 7 bases between. Germline V lookup: CDR1 LNHDA, CDR2 SQIVND (reference sequence). The CDR3 is 13 residues long. CDR3 nucleotides: TGTGCCAGTGGTCTCGCGAACACCGGGGAGCTGTTTTTT. Protein sequence: CASGLANTGELFF.

This clonotype was picked up a small number of times. The chain carries TRBV9 and TRBJ2-1; D possibly matches TRBD1 or TRBD2 (5 bases each). Trimming took 4 bases from V and 4 from J, leaving 18 bases between them. Germline CDR1 is SGDLS and CDR2 is YYNGEE. The CDR3 covers 16 residues. In DNA, the CDR3 is TGTGCCAGCAGCTCAGACCGGGACCGACTATACAATGAGCAGTTCTTC. Translated: CASSSDRDRLYNEQFF.

The V call is TRBV2, the J call TRBJ2-7; 7 bases map to TRBD1. With V trimmed by 6 bases and J by 2 bases, 7 bases remained unmatched. The CDR3 consists of 14 residues. Germline V gives CDR1 SNHLY, CDR2 FYNNEI. The CDR3 here is CASRKGAGPYEQYF. The CDR3 bases are TGTGCCAGCAGAAAGGGGGCAGGCCCCTACGAGCAGTACTTC.

Only a few counts were recorded for this clonotype. The rearrangement links TRBV4-3 to TRBJ1-4; D is possibly TRBD1 (6 bases). In germline, CDR1 is LGHNA, CDR2 YSLEER. The V and J ends lost 1 base and 8 bases respectively, with 8 bases between them. There are 13 residues in the CDR3. Here the CDR3 DNA reads TGCGCCAGCAGCCAAGTCAGGGGCGAAAAACTGTTTTTT. Amino acids: CASSQVRGEKLFF.

This sequence joins TRBV12-3 or TRBV12-4 and TRBJ1-1, with TRBD1 matching 8 bases. The CDR3 consists of 12 residues. V was pared by 4 bases and J by 9 bases, with 4 bases of the junction left unmatched. The CDR3 loop reads CASSWTGFKAFF. The CDR3 DNA is TGTGCCAGCAGTTGGACAGGGTTTAAAGCTTTCTTT.

The table lists this clonotype with a few counts. The V gene is TRBV14, the J gene TRBJ2-5, with 7 positions matching TRBD1. Germline assignment: CDR1 SGHDN and CDR2 FVKESK. The V gene end was trimmed by 3 bases and the J gene end by 4 bases; junction bases not matched to a gene: 8. The CDR3 spans 15 residues. The CDR3 sequence: CASSQSIGQAETQYF. The CDR3 nucleotides read TGTGCCAGCAGCCAGTCGATAGGACAGGCAGAGACCCAGTACTTC.

This chain joins TRBV20-1 and TRBJ1-5; the match to TRBD1 covers 12 bases. The V gene's germline CDR1 is DFQATT and CDR2 SNEGSKA (reference sequence). V lost 2 bases and J lost 5; bases outside the gene matches: 4. The CDR3 sequence is 15 residues long. For the CDR3, the DNA is TGCAGTGCTAGACCTGGGACAGGGGGCGATCAGCCCCAGCATTTT. This encodes CSARPGTGGDQPQHF.

This clonotype has just a few counts. This chain links TRBV5-8 with TRBJ2-5; D unresolved. The V gene lost 6 bases and the J gene lost 5 bases, with 14 bases spanning the gap. From germline, CDR1 is SGHTS and CDR2 YDEGEE. This CDR3 has 13 amino acids. Here the CDR3 reads CASTQELAETQYF. The DNA for the CDR3 is TGTGCCAGCACCCAGGAGCTTGCTGAGACCCAGTACTTC. The full variable domain, its missing parts supplied by reference TRBV5-8 and TRBJ2-5, is EAGVTQSPTHLIKTRGQQATLRCSPISGHTSVYWYQQALGLGLQFLLWYDEGEERNRGNFPPRFSGRQFPNYSSELNVNALELEDSALYLCASTQELAETQYFGPGTRLLVL.

This clonotype has only a few counts. V usage is TRBV19 and J usage is TRBJ1-5, with D perhaps TRBD1 (6 bases). Germline loops: CDR1 LNHDA, CDR2 SQIVND (reference sequence). The CDR3 extends over 16 amino acids. V was clipped by 2 bases and J by 5 bases, with 16 bases between them. In DNA, the CDR3 is TGTGCCAGTAGTATACGGGCCCAGGACAGCTATCAGCCCCAGCATTTT. It translates to CASSIRAQDSYQPQHF.

The chain carries TRBV5-6 and TRBJ1-6; 12 bases line up with TRBD1. There are 18 residues in the CDR3. J gave up 9 bases and V 1 base, and 11 bases lay outside the gene matches. Germline V CDR1 and CDR2: SGHDT, YYEEEE. In DNA form, the CDR3 reads TGTGCCAGCAGCTTGTGGCTAGAGGGGACAGGGGGCCGTTCACCCCTCCACTTT. It is translated as CASSLWLEGTGGRSPLHF.

In this sample, this clonotype turned up a few times. J is TRBJ1-4 and V is TRBV18; D is uncertain. Germline CDR1 reads KGHSH; CDR2 reads LQKENI. CDR3 size: 13 residues. V lost 2 bases and J 8 bases, leaving 9 bases between the germline ends. The CDR3, as DNA: TGTGCCAGCTCACCAGGCACAGAAGAAAAACTGTTTTTT. Translation: CASSPGTEEKLFF.

The chain employs TRBV12-3 or TRBV12-4 and TRBJ2-1, with TRBD1 as a possible D gene (6 bases). Trimming left V 7 bases short and J 6 bases short, with 13 bases between. This CDR3 region has 13 residues. In DNA, the CDR3 is TGTGCCAGCAACAGGGAATGGATCAATGAGCAGTTCTTC. It encodes CASNREWINEQFF.